One and the same sample provided the 9 T cell receptor beta chains below, sequenced in a study of cytomegalovirus exposure and HLA in healthy donors. The PCR employed 60 Vbeta primers together with 13 Jbeta primers. Here immunoSEQ multiplex PCR was the method, and the copy in TCRdb shows in-frame clones only, minus some. The sample yields 200,000 to 250,000 clones, approximately 82% seen once. Sequenced sample: PBMCs. The receptor source for this set is a middle-aged woman in good health and CMV-seronegative.

This clone has only a few counts. The rearrangement links TRBV6-5 to TRBJ1-1; maybe TRBD1 (5 bases). Germline CDR1 reads MNHEY; CDR2 reads SVGAGI. V was cut by 5 bases and J by 9 bases, with 19 bases left in between. This CDR3 is built from 14 residues. The CDR3 bases are TGTGCCAGCAGTCCCTCCTCCCGGGCAGGGAAAGCTTTCTTT. This translates into CASSPSSRAGKAFF.

The gene calls are TRBV2 and TRBJ1-2, with 8 bases fitting TRBD1. CDR3 length: 14 residues. Germline CDR1 and CDR2: SNHLY and FYNNEI. Germline trimming cut 4 bases from V and 1 base from J; bases unmatched to any gene: 2. For the CDR3, the DNA is TGTGCCAGCAGTGGAACAGGGGGTAACTATGGCTACACCTTC. Translated: CASSGTGGNYGYTF.

This clone has a single count. J is TRBJ2-7 and V is TRBV19, with 9 bases that match TRBD1. The trim removed 3 bases at V and 5 bases at J, leaving 14 bases unmatched. Germline V gene lookup returns CDR1 LNHDA and CDR2 SQIVND (reference sequence). The CDR3 runs 17 residues. The CDR3 loop is CASSIRTGAAPSHEQYF. The CDR3 region has the DNA TGTGCCAGTAGTATCCGGACAGGGGCTGCGCCTAGTCACGAGCAGTACTTC.

This chain joins TRBV9 and TRBJ2-7, with a tentative D call TRBD1 (6 bases). The germline gives CDR1 SGDLS, CDR2 YYNGEE. This CDR3 region has 14 residues. V lost 0 bases and J 3 bases, leaving 10 bases between the germline ends. CDR3 loop: CASSVAEGGYEQYF. In nucleotides, the CDR3 is TGTGCCAGCAGCGTAGCTGAAGGGGGCTACGAGCAGTACTTC.

The V and J genes are TRBV27 and TRBJ1-6; tentatively, D is TRBD1 (6 bases). The CDR3 length is 14 residues. Germline CDR1 is MNHEY and CDR2 is SMNVEV (reference sequence). The V and J ends lost 5 bases and 7 bases respectively, with 12 bases between them. CDR3 in amino acids: CASSPRDKNSPLHF. The CDR3 DNA follows: TGTGCCAGCAGTCCCCGGGACAAGAATTCACCCCTCCACTTT.

This clone is a singleton in its sample. CDR3 sequence (DNA): TGTGCCAGCACTGTCGGGGAGTTTGGAAACACCATATATTTT. Translated, it gives CASTVGEFGNTIYF. The rearrangement uses TRBV2 and TRBJ1-3; D is uncertain. Germline values: CDR1 SNHLY, CDR2 FYNNEI. The CDR3 is 14 amino acids. Trimming shortened V by 7 bases and J by 3 bases, and 13 bases separated the two germline ends. The whole variable domain, remainder taken from reference TRBV2 and TRBJ1-3, is EPEVTQTPSHQVTQMGQEVILRCVPISNHLYFYWYRQILGQKVEFLVSFYNNEISEKSEIFDDQFSVERPDGSNFTLKIRSTKLEDSAMYFCASTVGEFGNTIYFGEGSWLTVV.

V gene TRBV7-9 combines with J gene TRBJ1-2, with TRBD1 matching 8 bases. Germline CDR1 is SEHNR and CDR2 is FQNEAQ (reference sequence). The length of the CDR3 is 15 residues. V lost 3 bases, J lost 5 bases, and 8 bases stayed unmatched. CDR3 loop: CASSFPGQGPYGYTF. In nucleotides, the CDR3 is TGTGCCAGCAGCTTCCCAGGACAGGGTCCTTATGGCTACACCTTC.

J is TRBJ1-2 and V is TRBV20-1, with no clear D. Looked up from germline, CDR1 is DFQATT and CDR2 is SNEGSKA (reference sequence). CDR3 length equals 11 residues. The CDR3 nucleotides read TGCAGCCTGGGAGGACCTTATGGCTACACCTTC. Its translation is CSLGGPYGYTF.

The chain links TRBV19 to TRBJ2-3; 8 positions agree with TRBD1. Germline V CDR1 and CDR2: LNHDA, SQIVND (reference sequence). This CDR3 has 15 amino acids. Trimming cost V 1 base and J 6 bases; bases outside gene matches: 6. CDR3 sequence: CASSIGDRGRDTQYF. CDR3 in DNA: TGTGCCAGTAGTATAGGTGACAGGGGTAGGGATACGCAGTATTTT.